This is a list of T cell receptor beta chains from one sample in a study of breast tumors, draining lymph nodes, adjacent tissues. TCRdb reanalysed the multiplex PCR reads using MiXCR and keeps one entry per CDR3 protein. The table records some 83,000 distinct CDR3 sequences, roughly a fifth of them present only once. Sequencing was done on a sample of axillary lymph node tissue. All receptors derive from a female donor with breast cancer. Some clones in this sample may be carry-over from other donors' samples. Each CDR3 is given with its conserved first and last residue. D genes are given only for firm matches. The size entry is marked missing in some rows and otherwise reads once, few, many or a size class.

j_call	d_call	v_call	clone_size	cdr3_nt	cdr3_aa
TRBJ2-1	TRBD2	TRBV5-1	NA	TGCGCCAGCAGCTCCCCGGGTGGGCGGGAGCCCCTCTCCTACAATGAGCAGTTCTTC	CASSSPGGREPLSYNEQFF
TRBJ2-7	TRBD2	TRBV18	once	TGTGCCAGCTCACCAAAGACTAGCGGGACATACGAGCAGTACTTC	CASSPKTSGTYEQYF
TRBJ2-1	NA	TRBV6-1	many	TGTGCCAGCAGTGAACCCCGCGGGGCTAGCTCCTACAATGAGCAGTTCTTC	CASSEPRGASSYNEQFF
TRBJ2-2	NA	TRBV4-2	many	TGTGCCAGCAGCCAAGAGGGGACTTTACTGTCCGGGGAGCTGTTTTTT	CASSQEGTLLSGELFF
TRBJ2-1	TRBD2	TRBV9	many	TGTGCCAGCAGCGTAGCTCCGGGGGGGGACCATGAGCAGTTCTTC	CASSVAPGGDHEQFF
TRBJ2-5	NA	TRBV7-9	NA	TGTGCCAGCAGCTCAAGAGGAAAGGGGATACAAGAGACCCAGTACTTC	CASSSRGKGIQETQYF
TRBJ2-3	TRBD2	TRBV19	many	TGTGCCAGTCGGACTAGCGCAGATACGCAGTATTTT	CASRTSADTQYF
TRBJ2-7	TRBD1	TRBV6-5	many	TGTGCCAGCAGGGGACAGGGGGGCTACGAGCAGTACTTC	CASRGQGGYEQYF
TRBJ2-2	NA	TRBV5-5	many	TGTGCCAGCTTCCAGACGGTCGCGAACACCGGGGAGCTGTTTTTT	CASFQTVANTGELFF
TRBJ2-5	NA	TRBV5-1	many	TGCGCCAGCAGCTTCTCTGTGGGAGAGGAGACCCAGTACTTC	CASSFSVGEETQYF
TRBJ2-7	NA	TRBV7-6	many	TGTGCCAGCAGCCTAGGCGGAACTGTCTACGAGCAGTACTTC	CASSLGGTVYEQYF
TRBJ2-7	NA	TRBV2	many	TGTGCCAGCACCGGCAGGGTGCACGAGCAGTACTTC	CASTGRVHEQYF
TRBJ2-7	NA	TRBV10-3	many	TGTGCCATCAGGGGGGCAGGGGCAGGCTACGAGCAGTACTTC	CAIRGAGAGYEQYF
TRBJ2-5	NA	TRBV20-1	many	TGCAGTGCTAGATACTATCAAGAGACCCAGTACTTC	CSARYYQETQYF